This TCR beta chain emerged from a study of shared clonotypes between healthy human individuals. As for the study in general: The donors, two women and a few men, were aged 18 to 49.

The CDR3 is made up of 14 amino acids. Germline V gene data show CDR1 as SGHRS and CDR2 as YFSETQ. V dropped 5 bases and J dropped 1; count of bases not matched to a gene: 4. Across several immunoSEQ plates, the genomic DNA of each subset was split evenly. Assay used: immunoSEQ multiplex PCR; TCRdb lists only in-frame clones, some missing. Altogether about 560,000 clones are present, roughly 79% being singletons, with the ten largest covering 12%. Only Caucasian adults living in Nashville, Tennessee made up the donor group. The chain has TRBV5-1 and TRBJ1-1; TRBD1 matches at 8 bases. This clonotype originated in a woman in her 40s in good health. Some clones in this sample may be carry-over from other donors' samples. The source material was PBMCs. The CDR3 loop reads CASSNDRGNTEAFF. The CDR3 region has the DNA TGCGCCAGCAGTAATGACAGGGGGAACACTGAAGCTTTCTTT.